This T cell receptor (beta chain) was recovered during a study of cytomegalovirus exposure and HLA in healthy donors. Study-wide results and limits: Researchers reported in a later analysis that common viral pathogens appeared linked to several top clusters. Highly shared sequence variants in one cluster were likely a sequencing artifact. Earlier analysis looked at TCR beta V segments, and most were productive about 87% or about 30% of the time. Among TCR beta chains, those listed as cytomegalovirus-associated numbered about 150.

PCR primers comprised 60 Vbeta and 13 Jbeta primers. TCRdb's copy holds only in-frame clones and misses some; the assay was immunoSEQ multiplex PCR. The table lists about 80,000 clones, 62% of them singletons, with about 4.2% in the top ten. The table lists this clone with a few counts. Its antigen remains unidentified. V shed 7 bases and J shed 5 bases, with 17 bases lying between them. This CDR3 region has 14 residues. Germline V gene data show CDR1 as MDHEN and CDR2 as SYDVKM. What was sequenced was PBMCs. This chain uses TRBV28 with TRBJ1-1, with D maybe TRBD1 (5 bases). The receptor was derived from a male donor in good health and CMV-seropositive. The DNA for the CDR3 is TGTGCCAGCATCACCCCGGGGGAAGGGACTGAAGCTTTCTTT. This encodes CASITPGEGTEAFF.